The clone carrying this T cell receptor beta chain occurred a few times. Its antigen is unknown. Individual cDNA molecules carried attached unique molecular identifiers. TCRdb used MiXCR to reprocess the 5' RACE reads, holding one entry per CDR3 protein. This table has fewer than 95,000 distinct CDR3 sequences, approximately 15% appearing once. CDR3 length: 16 residues. Germline lookup yields CDR1 MNHEY and CDR2 SVGEGT. Trimming left V 5 bases short and J 2 bases short, with 18 bases between. This sample was taken from a study of early T cells in non-severe SARS-CoV-2 infection. The overall study: Bulk RNA taken from unsorted whole blood was sequenced, leaving chains unpaired.

The study's findings and limits: CD4 and private specificities were missed by VDJdb matching, which favored anti-spike CD8 responses.

The sequence was collected from an adult who was a healthcare worker with PCR-confirmed SARS-CoV-2 infection or an uninfected control (not recorded which). The chain links TRBV6-2 or TRBV6-3 to TRBJ2-5, with D unresolved. Source: whole blood, taken at baseline. CDR3 in amino acids: CASSGVASLQQETQYF. The CDR3 DNA reads TGTGCCAGCAGTGGCGTGGCGAGTCTTCAACAAGAGACCCAGTACTTC.